Listed below are T cell receptor beta chains from one sample, sequenced in a study of identical twins. TCRdb processed the 5' RACE reads anew with MiXCR; each CDR3 protein has one entry. The table records about 790,000 distinct CDR3 sequences, about 18% of them present only once. The same sample was also used in a study of T cells expressing NK-cell markers.

Sequenced material: PBMCs. The receptor set was obtained from a woman younger than 35 in good health. Both conserved end residues are trimmed from each CDR3. A D gene is named only where the DNA matches it firmly. Rows may omit the clone size; those that give it use once, few, many or a size class.

>TRBV12-3/TRBV12-4|TRBD1|many
ASSFGTGGSYEQY
>TRBV6-1|.|.
ASSEKGVSTDTQY
>TRBV20-1|.|many
SARDPRRIQETQY
>TRBV7-9|TRBD2|.
ASSLGGPGGDTQY
>TRBV15|.|.
ATSRDGGASNQPQH
>TRBV7-9|TRBD2|.
ASQQWGGSYEQY
>TRBV27|TRBD2|few
ASSLQSGGAYNEQF
>TRBV20-1|.|.
SARDGKGWYQETQY
>TRBV7-8|.|.
ASSVWDHTSTGTQY
>TRBV18|TRBD1|.
ASSPGQVVYGYT
>TRBV10-1|.|.
ASSEGWGKSGANVLT
>TRBV4-3|.|.
ASSQDAAPNTEAF
>TRBV5-1|.|.
ASSSFGGELF
>TRBV10-3|TRBD1|.
ATAGEDRGRFNTGELF
>TRBV20-1|.|few
SARGTGSSEGTQY
>TRBV5-5|.|.
ASSPRGPKEQY
>TRBV5-6|TRBD2|.
ASSLGGGLVAHEQY
>TRBV20-1|.|few
SARSPTGPRSGNTIY
>TRBV7-2|.|many
ASSLVLRDTIY
>TRBV4-3|TRBD1|.
ASSQRSGTGLNIQY
>TRBV12-5|TRBD1|.
ASGLTALTGEHRFGNEQF
>TRBV6-5|.|few
ASSYSGPLFSGANVLT
>TRBV7-3|.|few
ASSLTGSGYEQY
>TRBV7-9|.|few
ASSLRQVGEKLF
>TRBV7-3|.|many
ASSRQTNTEAF
>TRBV20-1|TRBD2|.
SSPGLTFSTGNNEQF
>TRBV12-5|.|.
ASGRREGTEAF
>TRBV2|.|.
ASSGGQALH